Following are 4 T cell receptor beta chains from one sample sequenced in a study of blood T cell repertoires in COVID-19. The repertoire was sequenced with immunoSEQ multiplex PCR; TCRdb's copy has only in-frame clones and lacks some. Counted here are over 300,000 clones, over 75% occurring once; the ten biggest clones make up around a tenth. The sequenced sample consisted of PBMCs or T cells enriched from blood (not recorded which). The origin of the receptors is a woman aged 40 to 55 who had recovered from COVID-19.

The rearrangement uses TRBV7-9 and TRBJ1-2; D gene ambiguous. Germline CDR1 and CDR2: SEHNR and FQNEAQ (reference sequence). V lost 4 bases and J lost 0, with 15 bases in between. The CDR3 has 16 residues. The CDR3 region is CASSSPRDKTNYGYTF. CDR3 nucleotides: TGTGCCAGCAGCTCCCCTCGCGACAAAACTAACTATGGCTACACCTTC.

The chain has TRBV11-1 and TRBJ2-3; 10 bases fit TRBD2. Looked up from germline, CDR1 is SGHAT and CDR2 is FQDESV (reference sequence). J was trimmed by 1 base and V by 4 bases; bases with no gene match: 2. This CDR3 has 15 amino acids. The CDR3 is CASSSTSGGTDTQYF. The CDR3 coding sequence is TGTGCCAGCAGCTCCACTAGCGGGGGCACAGATACGCAGTATTTT.

This chain joins TRBV6-4 and TRBJ2-3; the match to TRBD2 covers 7 bases. J lost 9 bases, V lost 3 bases, and 6 bases had no gene match. Germline V gene sequence: CDR1 MRHNA, CDR2 SNTAGT. This CDR3 is built from 13 residues. The CDR3 is CASSDRRGETQYF. The CDR3 nucleotides are TGTGCCAGCAGTGATCGACGGGGGGAAACGCAGTATTTT.

The V call is TRBV18, the J call TRBJ1-4; 7 bases match TRBD1. Germline values: CDR1 KGHSH, CDR2 LQKENI. The CDR3 runs to 14 residues. Trimming took 5 bases from V and 8 from J; bases not matched to a gene: 8. The DNA of the CDR3 is TGTGCCAGCTCAGACCAGGGGGGATCAGAAAAACTGTTTTTT. Translation: CASSDQGGSEKLFF.